The 7 T cell receptor beta chains listed next were all sequenced from one sample in a study of Ad26.COV2.S vaccination and SARS-CoV-2 variants (dated by TCRdb to the early 2020s). The sample's treatment or condition label, in plain terms: around 19 received Ad26.COV2.S at low or high dose, single or two shots; several received placebo; per-sample allocation not given. For vaccine and placebo recipients, repertoires were sequenced using samples collected on day 63 after the first injection. The receptor library was made with the immunoSEQ multiplex PCR assay. TCRdb limited this immuneACCESS table to in-frame rearrangements with V and J called. A share of clones is missing; checked studies link under half to unresolved V genes, and the rest is unexplained. For this sample there are fewer than 600,000 clones; roughly nine tenths appear just once. The top ten constitute more than 1.5% of the sample.

The specimen was peripheral blood, collected in a trial of Ad26.COV2.S vaccine versus placebo. The source of these receptors is a person aged 18-60 years who received the Ad26.COV2.S COVID-19 vaccine or a placebo.

CDR3 sequence: CASIGFRPYGYTF. The CDR3 DNA sequence: TGTGCCAGCATAGGGTTTCGGCCCTATGGCTACACCTTC. The chain recombines TRBV28 with TRBJ1-2, with D hard to call. Trimming shortened V by 7 bases and J by 4 bases, and 13 bases separated the two germline ends. This CDR3 is built from 13 residues. Germline V gives CDR1 MDHEN, CDR2 SYDVKM.

The gene calls are TRBV10-2 and TRBJ1-2; unclear D gene. V was clipped by 3 bases and J by 5 bases, with 13 bases between them. The germline V gene encodes CDR1 WSHSY and CDR2 SAAADI. This CDR3 is built from 14 residues. DNA of the CDR3: TGCGCCAGCAGTGAAGGGATCCGAGGATATGGCTACACCTTC. It is translated as CASSEGIRGYGYTF.

This clone was recorded only once. This rearrangement joins TRBV13 to TRBJ2-3; D uncertain. Germline V CDR1 and CDR2: PRHDT, FYEKMQ (reference sequence). With 0 bases removed from V and 2 bases from J, the gap between germline ends came to 15 bases. The CDR3 is 17 residues long. The chain's CDR3 is CASSLGFRLHPTDTQYF. The CDR3 coding sequence is TGTGCCAGCAGCTTAGGATTTCGGTTACACCCCACAGATACGCAGTATTTT.

V and J are TRBV19 and TRBJ1-1, with 10 bases fitting TRBD1. V lost 5 bases, J lost 4 bases, and 4 bases stayed unmatched. The CDR3 sequence is 14 residues long. From germline, CDR1 is LNHDA and CDR2 SQIVND (reference sequence). The CDR3 sequence is CASSPGQGSTEAFF. In nucleotides, the CDR3 is TGTGCCAGTAGTCCGGGACAGGGGAGCACTGAAGCTTTCTTT.

The chain has TRBV7-3 and TRBJ2-5; the D is unclear. Per the germline V gene, CDR1 is SGHTA and CDR2 is FQGTGA. Trimming took 0 bases from V and 5 from J, leaving 7 bases between them. CDR3 size: 13 residues. CDR3 region: CASSLTAGETQYF. The DNA of the CDR3 is TGTGCCAGCAGCTTAACAGCTGGGGAGACCCAGTACTTC.

This chain joins TRBV7-3 and TRBJ1-1; maybe TRBD1 (5 bases). V gave up 5 bases and J gave up 6 bases, with 13 bases separating them. Germline V gene lookup returns CDR1 SGHTA and CDR2 FQGTGA. The CDR3 loop spans 13 amino acids. In DNA, the CDR3 is TGTGCCAGCAGCAAGGAGGAGGGGTCTGAAGCTTTCTTT. Residues: CASSKEEGSEAFF.

The rearrangement uses TRBV4-3 and TRBJ2-3; D is unresolved. The CDR3 has 11 amino acids. V was trimmed by 1 base and J by 5 bases, leaving 1 base between them. Germline-derived CDR1 and CDR2 are LGHNA and YSLEER. The CDR3 bases are TGCGCCAGCAGCCAAGGAGATACGCAGTATTTT. Translation gives CASSQGDTQYF.